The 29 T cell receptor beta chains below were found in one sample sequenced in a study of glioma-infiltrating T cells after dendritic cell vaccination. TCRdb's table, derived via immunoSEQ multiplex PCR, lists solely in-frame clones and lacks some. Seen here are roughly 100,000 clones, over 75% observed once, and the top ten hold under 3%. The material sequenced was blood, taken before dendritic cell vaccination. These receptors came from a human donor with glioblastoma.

The CDR3 sequence is CASRNRPYEQYF. The CDR3 DNA reads as TGTGCCAGCAGGAACAGACCCTACGAGCAGTACTTC. The chain combines TRBV28 with TRBJ2-7; D is uncertain. The germline V gene has CDR1 MDHEN and CDR2 SYDVKM. The CDR3 contains 12 residues. V was clipped by 6 bases and J by 2 bases, with 8 bases between them.

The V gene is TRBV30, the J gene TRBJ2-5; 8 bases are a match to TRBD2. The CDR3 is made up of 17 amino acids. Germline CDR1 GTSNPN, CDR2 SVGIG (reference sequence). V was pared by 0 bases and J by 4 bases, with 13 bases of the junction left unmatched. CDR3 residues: CAWSVIPLLAERETQYF. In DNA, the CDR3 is TGTGCCTGGAGTGTAATTCCCCTACTAGCGGAGCGAGAGACCCAGTACTTC.

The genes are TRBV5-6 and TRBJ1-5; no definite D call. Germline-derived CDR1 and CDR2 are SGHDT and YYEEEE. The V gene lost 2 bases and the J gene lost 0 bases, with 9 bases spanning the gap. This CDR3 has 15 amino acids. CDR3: CASSLDRYSNQPQHF. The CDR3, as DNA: TGTGCCAGCAGCTTAGATAGATATAGCAATCAGCCCCAGCATTTT.

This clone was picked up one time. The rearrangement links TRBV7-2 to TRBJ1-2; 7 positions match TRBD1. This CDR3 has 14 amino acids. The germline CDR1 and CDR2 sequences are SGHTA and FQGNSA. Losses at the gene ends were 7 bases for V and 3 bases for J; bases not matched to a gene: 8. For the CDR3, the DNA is TGTGCCAGCATTTCAGGGGGAGGATACTATGGCTACACCTTC. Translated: CASISGGGYYGYTF.

CDR3: CASSPPTGFGGYTF. CDR3 nucleotide sequence: TGTGCCAGCAGCCCACCGACAGGGTTCGGGGGCTACACCTTC. The rearrangement uses TRBV6-5 and TRBJ1-2; 7 positions agree with TRBD1. The junction had 12 bases not matched to a gene; V was cut back by 6 bases and J by 8 bases. Germline V CDR1 and CDR2: MNHEY, SVGAGI. The CDR3 totals 14 residues.

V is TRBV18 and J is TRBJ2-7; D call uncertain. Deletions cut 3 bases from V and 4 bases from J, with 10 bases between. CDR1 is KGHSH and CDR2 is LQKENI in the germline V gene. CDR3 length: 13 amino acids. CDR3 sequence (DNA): TGTGCCAGCTCACCGGGCCCCGAGTACGAGCAGTACTTC. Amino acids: CASSPGPEYEQYF.

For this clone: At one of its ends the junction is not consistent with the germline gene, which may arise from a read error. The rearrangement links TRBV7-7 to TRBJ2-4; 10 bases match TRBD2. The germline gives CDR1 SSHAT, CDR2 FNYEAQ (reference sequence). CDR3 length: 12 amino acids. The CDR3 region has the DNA TGTGCCAGCAGCTTAGGTGAAGCGGGGGGGCTCTTC. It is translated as CASSLGEAGGLF.

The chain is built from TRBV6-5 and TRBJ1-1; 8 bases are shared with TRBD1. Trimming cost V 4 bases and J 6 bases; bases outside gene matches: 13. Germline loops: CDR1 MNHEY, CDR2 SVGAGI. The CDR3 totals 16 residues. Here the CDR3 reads CASSSLRGQLGAEAFF. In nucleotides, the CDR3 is TGTGCCAGCAGTTCCCTCAGGGGGCAGTTAGGCGCTGAAGCTTTCTTT.

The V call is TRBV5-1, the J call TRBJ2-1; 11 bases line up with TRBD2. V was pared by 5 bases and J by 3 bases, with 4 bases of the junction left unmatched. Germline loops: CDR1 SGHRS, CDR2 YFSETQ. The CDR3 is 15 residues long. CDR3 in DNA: TGCGCCAGCAGGCCGCTAGCGGGGGGCTACAATGAGCAGTTCTTC. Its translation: CASRPLAGGYNEQFF.

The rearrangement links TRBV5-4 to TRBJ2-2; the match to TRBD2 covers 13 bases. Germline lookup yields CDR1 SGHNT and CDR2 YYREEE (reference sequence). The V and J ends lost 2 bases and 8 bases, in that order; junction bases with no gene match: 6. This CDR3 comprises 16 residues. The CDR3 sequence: CASSFGTSGTVGELFF. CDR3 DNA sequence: TGTGCCAGCAGCTTCGGGACTAGCGGGACTGTGGGGGAGCTGTTTTTT. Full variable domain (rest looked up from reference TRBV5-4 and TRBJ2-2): ETGVTQSPTHLIKTRGQQVTLRCSSQSGHNTVSWYQQALGQGPQFIFQYYREEENGRGNFPPRFSGLQFPNYSSELNVNALELDDSALYLCASSFGTSGTVGELFFGEGSRLTVL.

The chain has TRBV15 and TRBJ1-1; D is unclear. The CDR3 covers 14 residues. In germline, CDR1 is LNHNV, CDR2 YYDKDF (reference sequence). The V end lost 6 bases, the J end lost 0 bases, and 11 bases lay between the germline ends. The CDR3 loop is CATRAETMNTEAFF. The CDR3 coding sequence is TGTGCCACCAGGGCAGAGACTATGAACACTGAAGCTTTCTTT.

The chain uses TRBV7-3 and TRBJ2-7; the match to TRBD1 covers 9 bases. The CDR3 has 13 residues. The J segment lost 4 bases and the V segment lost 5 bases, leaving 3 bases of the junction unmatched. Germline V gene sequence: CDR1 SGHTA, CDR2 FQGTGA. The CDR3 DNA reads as TGTGCCAGCAGCCCGACAGGGGGGTACGAGCAGTACTTC. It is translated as CASSPTGGYEQYF.

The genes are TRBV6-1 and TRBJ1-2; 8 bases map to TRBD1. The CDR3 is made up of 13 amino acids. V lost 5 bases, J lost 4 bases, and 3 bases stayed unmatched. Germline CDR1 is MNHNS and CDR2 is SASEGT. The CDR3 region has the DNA TGTGCCAGCAGTACCGACAGGGGCTATGGCTACACCTTC. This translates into CASSTDRGYGYTF.

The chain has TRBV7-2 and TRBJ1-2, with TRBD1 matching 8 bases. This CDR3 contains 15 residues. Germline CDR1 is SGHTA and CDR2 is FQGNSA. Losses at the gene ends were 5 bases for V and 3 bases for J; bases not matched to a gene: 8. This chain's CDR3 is CASSLTGGLHYGYTF. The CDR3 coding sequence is TGTGCCAGCAGCCTAACAGGGGGTCTCCACTATGGCTACACCTTC.

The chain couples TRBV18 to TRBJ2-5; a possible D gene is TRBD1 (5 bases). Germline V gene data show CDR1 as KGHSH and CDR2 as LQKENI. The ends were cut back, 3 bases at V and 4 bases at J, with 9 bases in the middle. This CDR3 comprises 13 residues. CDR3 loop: CASSPSQVETQYF. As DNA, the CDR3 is TGTGCCAGCTCACCTTCACAGGTAGAGACCCAGTACTTC.

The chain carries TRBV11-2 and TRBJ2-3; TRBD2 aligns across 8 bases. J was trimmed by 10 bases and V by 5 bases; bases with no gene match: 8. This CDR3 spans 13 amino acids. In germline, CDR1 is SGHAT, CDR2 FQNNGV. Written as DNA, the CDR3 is TGTGCCAGCAGCCCCGGACTAGCAGAGGCGCAGTATTTT. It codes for CASSPGLAEAQYF.

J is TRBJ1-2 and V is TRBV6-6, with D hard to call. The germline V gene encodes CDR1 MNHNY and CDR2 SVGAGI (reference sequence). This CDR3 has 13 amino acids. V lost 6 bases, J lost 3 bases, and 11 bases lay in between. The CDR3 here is CASSHDTYYGYTF. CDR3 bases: TGTGCCAGCAGCCATGACACGTACTATGGCTACACCTTC.

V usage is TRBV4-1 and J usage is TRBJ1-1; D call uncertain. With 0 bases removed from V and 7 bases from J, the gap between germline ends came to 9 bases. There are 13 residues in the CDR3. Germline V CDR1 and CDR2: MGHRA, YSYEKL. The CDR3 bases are TGCGCCAGCAGCCAAGATCTCGTAGTTGAAGCTTTCTTT. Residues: CASSQDLVVEAFF.

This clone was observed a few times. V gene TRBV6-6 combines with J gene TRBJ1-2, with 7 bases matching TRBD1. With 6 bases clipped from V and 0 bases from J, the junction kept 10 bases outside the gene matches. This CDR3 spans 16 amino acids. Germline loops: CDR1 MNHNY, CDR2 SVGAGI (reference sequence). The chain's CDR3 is CASSPDKGATNYGYTF. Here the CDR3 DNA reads TGTGCCAGCAGCCCAGACAAGGGGGCAACTAACTATGGCTACACCTTC.

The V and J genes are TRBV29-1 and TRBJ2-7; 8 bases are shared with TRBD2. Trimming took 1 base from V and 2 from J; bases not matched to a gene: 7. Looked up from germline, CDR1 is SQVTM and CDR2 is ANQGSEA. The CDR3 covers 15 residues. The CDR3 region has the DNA TGCAGCGTTGAAGGCAGCGGGGGATCGGCCTACGAGCAGTACTTC. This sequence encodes CSVEGSGGSAYEQYF.

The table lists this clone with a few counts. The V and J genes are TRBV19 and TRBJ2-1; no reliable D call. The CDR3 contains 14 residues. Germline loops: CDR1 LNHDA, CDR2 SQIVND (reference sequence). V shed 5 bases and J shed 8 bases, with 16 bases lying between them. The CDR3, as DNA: TGTGCCAGTAGTTTTCTCCCCGAGGTAGATGAGCAGTTCTTC. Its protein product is CASSFLPEVDEQFF.

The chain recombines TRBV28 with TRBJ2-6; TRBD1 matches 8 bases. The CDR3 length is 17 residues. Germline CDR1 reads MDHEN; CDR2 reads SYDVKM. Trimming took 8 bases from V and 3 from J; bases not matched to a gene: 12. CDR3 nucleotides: TGTGCCAGCCAGGGTAACAGGGGGTCGGATGGGGCCAACGTCCTGACTTTC. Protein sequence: CASQGNRGSDGANVLTF.

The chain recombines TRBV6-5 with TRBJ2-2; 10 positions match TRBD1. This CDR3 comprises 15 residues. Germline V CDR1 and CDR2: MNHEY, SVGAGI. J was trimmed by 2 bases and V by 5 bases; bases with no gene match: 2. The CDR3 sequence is CASSRQGANTGELFF. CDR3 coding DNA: TGTGCCAGCAGTCGACAGGGGGCAAACACCGGGGAGCTGTTTTTT.

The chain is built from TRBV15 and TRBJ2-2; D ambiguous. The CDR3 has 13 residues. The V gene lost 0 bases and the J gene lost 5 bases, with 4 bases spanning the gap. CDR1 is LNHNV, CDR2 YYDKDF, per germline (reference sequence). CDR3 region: CATSRDRTGELFF. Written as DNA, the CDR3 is TGTGCCACCAGCAGAGACAGGACCGGGGAGCTGTTTTTT.

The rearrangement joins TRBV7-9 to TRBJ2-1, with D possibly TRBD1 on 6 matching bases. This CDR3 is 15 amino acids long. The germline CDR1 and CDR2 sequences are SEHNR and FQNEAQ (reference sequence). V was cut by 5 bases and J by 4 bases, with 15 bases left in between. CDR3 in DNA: TGTGCCAGCAGCCCACGGGACACCTTATACAATGAGCAGTTCTTC. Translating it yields CASSPRDTLYNEQFF.

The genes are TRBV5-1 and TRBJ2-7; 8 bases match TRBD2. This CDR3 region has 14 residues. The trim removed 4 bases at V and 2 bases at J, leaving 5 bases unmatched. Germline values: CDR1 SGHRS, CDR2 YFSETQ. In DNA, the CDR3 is TGCGCCAGCAGCCCCACTAGCGGCACCTACGAGCAGTACTTC. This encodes CASSPTSGTYEQYF.

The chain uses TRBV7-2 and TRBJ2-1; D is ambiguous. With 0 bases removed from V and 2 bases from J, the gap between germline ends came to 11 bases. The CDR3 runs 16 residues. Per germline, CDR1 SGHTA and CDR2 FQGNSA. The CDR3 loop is CASSLAAVSAYNEQFF. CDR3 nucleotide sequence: TGTGCCAGCAGCTTAGCGGCGGTTTCGGCCTACAATGAGCAGTTCTTC.

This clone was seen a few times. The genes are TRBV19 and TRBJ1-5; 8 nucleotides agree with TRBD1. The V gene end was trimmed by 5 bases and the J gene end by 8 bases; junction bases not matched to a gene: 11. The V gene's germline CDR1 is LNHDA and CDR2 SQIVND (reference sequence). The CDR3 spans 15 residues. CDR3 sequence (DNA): TGTGCCAGTAGTCGGTCGACAGGGGATTCGGAGCCCCAGCATTTT. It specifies CASSRSTGDSEPQHF.

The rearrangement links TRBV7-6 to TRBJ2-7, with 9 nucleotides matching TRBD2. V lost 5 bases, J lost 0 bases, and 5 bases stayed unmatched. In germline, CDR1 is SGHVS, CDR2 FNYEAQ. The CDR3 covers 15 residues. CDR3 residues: CASSQSGGSSYEQYF. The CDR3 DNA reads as TGTGCCAGCAGCCAGAGCGGGGGGTCCTCCTACGAGCAGTACTTC.